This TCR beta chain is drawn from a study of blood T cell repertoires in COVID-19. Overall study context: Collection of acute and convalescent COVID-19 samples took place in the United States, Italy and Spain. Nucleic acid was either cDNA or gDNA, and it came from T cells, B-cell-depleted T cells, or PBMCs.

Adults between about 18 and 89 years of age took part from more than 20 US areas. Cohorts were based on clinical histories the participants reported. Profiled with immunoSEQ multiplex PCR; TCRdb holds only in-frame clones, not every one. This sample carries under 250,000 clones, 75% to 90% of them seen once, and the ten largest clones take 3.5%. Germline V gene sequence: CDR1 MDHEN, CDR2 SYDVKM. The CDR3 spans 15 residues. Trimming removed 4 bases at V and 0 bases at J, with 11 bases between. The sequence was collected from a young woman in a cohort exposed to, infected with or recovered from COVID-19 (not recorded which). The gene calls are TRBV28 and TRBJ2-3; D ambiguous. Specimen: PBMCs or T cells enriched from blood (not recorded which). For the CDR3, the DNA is TGTGCCAGCAGTTATACAGAACCTAGCACAGATACGCAGTATTTT. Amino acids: CASSYTEPSTDTQYF.